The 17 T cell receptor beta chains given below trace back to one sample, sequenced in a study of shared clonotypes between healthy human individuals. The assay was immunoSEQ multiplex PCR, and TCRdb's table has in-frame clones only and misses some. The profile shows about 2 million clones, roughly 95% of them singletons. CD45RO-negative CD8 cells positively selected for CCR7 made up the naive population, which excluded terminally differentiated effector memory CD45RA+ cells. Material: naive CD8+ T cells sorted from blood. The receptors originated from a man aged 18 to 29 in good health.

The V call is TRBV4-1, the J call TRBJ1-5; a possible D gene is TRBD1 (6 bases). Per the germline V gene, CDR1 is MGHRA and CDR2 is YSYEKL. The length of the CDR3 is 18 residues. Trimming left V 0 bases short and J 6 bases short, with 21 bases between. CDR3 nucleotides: TGCGCCAGCAGCCAAGATGGGGGAATCCAGGGGAGAGGTCAGCCCCAGCATTTT. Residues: CASSQDGGIQGRGQPQHF.

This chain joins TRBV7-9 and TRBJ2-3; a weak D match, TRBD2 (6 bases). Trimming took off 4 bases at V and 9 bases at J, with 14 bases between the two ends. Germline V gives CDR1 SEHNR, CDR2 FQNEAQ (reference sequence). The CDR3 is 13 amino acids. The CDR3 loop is CASSSDGGRTQYF. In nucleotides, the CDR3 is TGTGCCAGCAGCTCCGACGGGGGAAGAACGCAGTATTTT.

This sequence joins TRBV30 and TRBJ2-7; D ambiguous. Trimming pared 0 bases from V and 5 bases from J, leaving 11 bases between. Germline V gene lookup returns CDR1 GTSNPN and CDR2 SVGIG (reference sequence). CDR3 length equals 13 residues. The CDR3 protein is CAWSVTVPNEQYF. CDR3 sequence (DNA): TGTGCCTGGAGTGTAACCGTCCCCAACGAGCAGTACTTC. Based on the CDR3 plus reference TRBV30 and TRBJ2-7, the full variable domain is SQTIHQWPATLVQPVGSPLSLECTVEGTSNPNLYWYRQAAGRGLQLLFYSVGIGQISSEVPQNLSASRPQDRQFILSSKKLLLSDSGFYLCAWSVTVPNEQYFGPGTRLTVT.

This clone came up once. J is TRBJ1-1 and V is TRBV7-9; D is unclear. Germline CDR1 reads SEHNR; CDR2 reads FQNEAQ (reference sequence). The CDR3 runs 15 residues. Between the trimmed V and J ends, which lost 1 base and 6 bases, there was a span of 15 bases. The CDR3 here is CASSLEVAGPAEAFF. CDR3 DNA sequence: TGTGCCAGCAGCTTAGAGGTGGCGGGTCCGGCTGAAGCTTTCTTT.

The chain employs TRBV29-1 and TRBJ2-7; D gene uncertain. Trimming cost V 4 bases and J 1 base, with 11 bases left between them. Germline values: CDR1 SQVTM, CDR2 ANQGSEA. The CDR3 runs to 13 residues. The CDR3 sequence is CSVGGGVSYEQYF. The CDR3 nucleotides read TGCAGCGTTGGGGGTGGCGTTTCCTACGAGCAGTACTTC.

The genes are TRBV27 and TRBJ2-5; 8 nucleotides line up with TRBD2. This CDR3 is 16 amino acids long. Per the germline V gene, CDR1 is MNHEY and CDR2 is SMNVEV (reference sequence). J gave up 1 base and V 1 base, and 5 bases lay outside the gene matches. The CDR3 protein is CASSLLGSGAQETQYF. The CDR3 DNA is TGTGCCAGCAGTTTATTGGGTAGCGGGGCCCAAGAGACCCAGTACTTC.

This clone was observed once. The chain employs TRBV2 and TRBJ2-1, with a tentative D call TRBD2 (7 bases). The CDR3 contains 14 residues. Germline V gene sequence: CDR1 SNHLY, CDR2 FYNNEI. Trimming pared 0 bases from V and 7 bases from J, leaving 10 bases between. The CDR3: CASSEAGGTNEQFF. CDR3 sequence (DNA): TGTGCCAGCAGTGAAGCGGGGGGGACAAATGAGCAGTTCTTC.

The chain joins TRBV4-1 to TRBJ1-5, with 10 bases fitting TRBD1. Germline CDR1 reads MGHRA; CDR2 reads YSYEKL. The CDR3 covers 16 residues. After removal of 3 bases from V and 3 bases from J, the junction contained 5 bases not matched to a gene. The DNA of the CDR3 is TGCGCCAGCAGCCACCGACAGGGGGCGGACAATCAGCCCCAGCATTTT. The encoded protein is CASSHRQGADNQPQHF.

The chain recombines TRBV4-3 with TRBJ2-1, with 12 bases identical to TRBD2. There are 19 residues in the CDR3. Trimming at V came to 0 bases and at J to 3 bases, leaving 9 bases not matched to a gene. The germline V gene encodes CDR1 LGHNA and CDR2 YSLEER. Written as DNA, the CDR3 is TGCGCCAGCAGCCAAGATCCCCAATGGACTAGCGGGAACTACAATGAGCAGTTCTTC. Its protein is CASSQDPQWTSGNYNEQFF.

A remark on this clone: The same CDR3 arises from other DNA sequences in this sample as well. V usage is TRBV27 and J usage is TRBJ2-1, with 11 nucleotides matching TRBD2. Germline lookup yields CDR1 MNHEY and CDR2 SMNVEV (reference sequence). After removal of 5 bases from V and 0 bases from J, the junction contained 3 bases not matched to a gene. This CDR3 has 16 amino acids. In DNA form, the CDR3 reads TGTGCCAGCAGTCCGCTAGCGGGGGGCTCCTACAATGAGCAGTTCTTC. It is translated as CASSPLAGGSYNEQFF.

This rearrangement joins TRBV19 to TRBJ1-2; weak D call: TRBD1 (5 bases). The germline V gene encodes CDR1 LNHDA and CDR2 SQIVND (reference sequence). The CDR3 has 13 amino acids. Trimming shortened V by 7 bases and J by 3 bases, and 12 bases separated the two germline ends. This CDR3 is CASKFQGDYGYTF. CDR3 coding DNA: TGTGCCAGTAAGTTCCAAGGGGACTATGGCTACACCTTC.

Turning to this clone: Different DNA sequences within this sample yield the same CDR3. CDR3 in DNA: TGTGCCAGCAGCTTAGGGACAGGGGGGTCTTGGGAGCAGTACTTC. Its protein is CASSLGTGGSWEQYF. This sequence joins TRBV11-2 and TRBJ2-7, with 10 bases that match TRBD1. This CDR3 has 15 amino acids. V shed 1 base and J 7 bases; nucleotides not matched to a gene: 7. The germline gives CDR1 SGHAT, CDR2 FQNNGV.

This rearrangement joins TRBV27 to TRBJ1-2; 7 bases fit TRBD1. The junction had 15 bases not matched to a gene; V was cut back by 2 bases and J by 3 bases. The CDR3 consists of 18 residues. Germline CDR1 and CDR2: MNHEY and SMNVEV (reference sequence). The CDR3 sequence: CASSLPPGTGVYDYGYTF. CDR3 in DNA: TGTGCCAGCAGTTTACCCCCCGGTACAGGGGTCTATGACTATGGCTACACCTTC.

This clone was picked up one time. The CDR3 protein is CASIIAGGYEQYF. The CDR3 coding sequence is TGTGCCAGCATCATAGCGGGAGGATACGAGCAGTACTTC. The chain joins TRBV6-5 to TRBJ2-7; 10 bases are shared with TRBD2. There are 13 residues in the CDR3. V trimming: 7 bases; J trimming: 4 bases; junction bases outside the gene matches: 4. Germline values: CDR1 MNHEY, CDR2 SVGAGI.

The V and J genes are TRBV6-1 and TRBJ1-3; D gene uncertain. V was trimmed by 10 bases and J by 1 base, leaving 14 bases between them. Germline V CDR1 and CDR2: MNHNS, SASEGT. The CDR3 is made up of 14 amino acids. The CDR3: CATRHLGSGNTIYF. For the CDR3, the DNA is TGTGCCACCCGACACCTCGGGTCTGGAAACACCATATATTTT.

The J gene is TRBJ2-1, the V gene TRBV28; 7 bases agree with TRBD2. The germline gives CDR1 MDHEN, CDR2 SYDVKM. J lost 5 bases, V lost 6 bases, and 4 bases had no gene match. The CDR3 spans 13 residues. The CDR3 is CASSPSGDNEQFF. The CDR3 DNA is TGTGCCAGCAGCCCGAGCGGGGACAATGAGCAGTTCTTC.

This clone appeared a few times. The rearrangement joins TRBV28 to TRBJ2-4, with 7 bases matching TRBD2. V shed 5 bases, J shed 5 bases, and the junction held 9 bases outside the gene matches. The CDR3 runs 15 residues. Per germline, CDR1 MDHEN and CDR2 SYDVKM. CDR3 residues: CASSETSTGQNIQYF. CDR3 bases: TGTGCCAGCAGTGAGACTAGCACGGGACAAAACATTCAGTACTTC.